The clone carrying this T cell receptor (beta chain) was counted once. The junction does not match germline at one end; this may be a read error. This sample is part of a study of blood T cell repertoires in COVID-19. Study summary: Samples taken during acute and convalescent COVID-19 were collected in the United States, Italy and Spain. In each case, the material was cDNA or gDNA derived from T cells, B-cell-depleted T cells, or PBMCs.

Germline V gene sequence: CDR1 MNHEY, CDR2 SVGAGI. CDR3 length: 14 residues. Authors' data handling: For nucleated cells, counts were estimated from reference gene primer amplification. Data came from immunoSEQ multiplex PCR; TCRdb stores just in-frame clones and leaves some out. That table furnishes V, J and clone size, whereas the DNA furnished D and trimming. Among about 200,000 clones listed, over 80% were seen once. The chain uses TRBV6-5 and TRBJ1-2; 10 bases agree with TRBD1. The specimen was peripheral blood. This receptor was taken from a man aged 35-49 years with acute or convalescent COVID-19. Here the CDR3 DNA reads TGTGCCAGCAGTCATAGACAGGGGGCTACAGTTATCTCCTTC. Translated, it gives CASSHRQGATVISF.